This entry is about one TCR beta chain. The data derive from a study of blood T cell repertoires in COVID-19. As originally analysed: Amplification with reference gene primers provided the estimates of nucleated cell counts. Sequenced by immunoSEQ multiplex PCR; TCRdb stores in-frame clones only, minus some. V, J and clone size reflect that table, while D and trimming were determined from the DNA. The sample lists roughly 27,000 clones; roughly 90% were seen once. The CDR3 is 15 amino acids. V lost 0 bases to trimming and J lost 7 bases, with 15 bases between them. The germline V gene has CDR1 MNHEY and CDR2 SVGEGT.

The chain uses TRBV6-2 or TRBV6-3 and TRBJ1-1, with D possibly being TRBD1 (5 bases). The TCR was taken from a human donor in a cohort sampled during active COVID-19. Sample: peripheral blood. The DNA for the CDR3 is TGTGCCAGCAGTTACTCTGACGCTCGGGGGTATGAAGCTTTCTTT. Residues: CASSYSDARGYEAFF.